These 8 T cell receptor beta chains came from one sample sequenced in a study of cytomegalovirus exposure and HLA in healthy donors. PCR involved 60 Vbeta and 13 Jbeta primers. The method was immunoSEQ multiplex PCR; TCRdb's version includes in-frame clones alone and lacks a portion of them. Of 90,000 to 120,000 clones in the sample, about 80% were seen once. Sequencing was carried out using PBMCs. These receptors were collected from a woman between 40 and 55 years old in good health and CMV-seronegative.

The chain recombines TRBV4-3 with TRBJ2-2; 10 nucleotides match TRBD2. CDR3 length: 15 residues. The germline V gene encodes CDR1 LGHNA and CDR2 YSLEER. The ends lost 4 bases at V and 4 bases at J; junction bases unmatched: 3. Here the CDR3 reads CASSPSSGGTGELFF. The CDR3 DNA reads TGCGCCAGCAGCCCCTCTAGCGGGGGCACCGGGGAGCTGTTTTTT.

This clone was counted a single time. The CDR3 bases are TGTGCCAGCAGCTTTAGGACAGGGAAAGCTTTCTTT. It encodes CASSFRTGKAFF. The J gene is TRBJ1-1, the V gene TRBV7-2, with 8 bases identical to TRBD1. V shed 3 bases and J 9 bases; nucleotides not matched to a gene: 3. The CDR3 has 12 residues. Looked up from germline, CDR1 is SGHTA and CDR2 is FQGNSA.

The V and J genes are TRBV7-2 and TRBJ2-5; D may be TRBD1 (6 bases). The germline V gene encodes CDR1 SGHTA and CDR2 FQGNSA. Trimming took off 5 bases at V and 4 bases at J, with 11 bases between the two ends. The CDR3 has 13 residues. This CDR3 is CASSHRVRETQYF. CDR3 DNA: TGTGCCAGCAGCCACAGGGTACGAGAGACCCAGTACTTC.

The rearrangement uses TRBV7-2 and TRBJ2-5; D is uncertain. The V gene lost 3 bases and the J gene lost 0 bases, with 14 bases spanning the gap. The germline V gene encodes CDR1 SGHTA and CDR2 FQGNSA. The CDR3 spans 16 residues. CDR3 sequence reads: CASSLRTALYQETQYF. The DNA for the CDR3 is TGTGCCAGCAGCTTGAGAACAGCTCTGTACCAAGAGACCCAGTACTTC. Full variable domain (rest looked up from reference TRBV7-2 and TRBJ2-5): GAGVSQSPSNKVTEKGKDVELRCDPISGHTALYWYRQSLGQGLEFLIYFQGNSAPDKSGLPSDRFSAERTGGSVSTLTIQRTQQEDSAVYLCASSLRTALYQETQYFGPGTRLLVL.

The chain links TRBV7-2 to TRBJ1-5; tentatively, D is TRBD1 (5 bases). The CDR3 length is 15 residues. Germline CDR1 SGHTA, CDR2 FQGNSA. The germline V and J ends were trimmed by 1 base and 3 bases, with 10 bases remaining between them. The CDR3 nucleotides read TGTGCCAGCAGCTTAGTGGGACTGAACAATCAGCCCCAGCATTTT. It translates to CASSLVGLNNQPQHF.

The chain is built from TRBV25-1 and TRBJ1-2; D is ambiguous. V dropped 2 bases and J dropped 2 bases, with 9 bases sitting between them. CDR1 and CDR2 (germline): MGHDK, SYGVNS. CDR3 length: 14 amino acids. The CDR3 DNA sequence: TGTGCCAGCAGTGAAGCTTGGGAGAACTATGGCTACACCTTC. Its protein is CASSEAWENYGYTF.

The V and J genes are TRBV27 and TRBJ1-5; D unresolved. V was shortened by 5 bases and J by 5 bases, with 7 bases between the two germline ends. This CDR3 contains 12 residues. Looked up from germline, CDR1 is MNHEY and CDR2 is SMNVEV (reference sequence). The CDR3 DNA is TGTGCCAGCAGTCGCCCAGATCAGCCCCAGCATTTT. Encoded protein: CASSRPDQPQHF.

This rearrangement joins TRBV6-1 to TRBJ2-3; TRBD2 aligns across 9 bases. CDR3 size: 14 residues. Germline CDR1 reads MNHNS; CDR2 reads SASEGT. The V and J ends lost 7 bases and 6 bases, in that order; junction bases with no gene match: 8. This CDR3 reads CASTPRGGRDTQYF. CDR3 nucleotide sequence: TGTGCCAGCACCCCGCGGGGGGGCCGGGATACGCAGTATTTT.